The clone carrying this T cell receptor beta chain came up many times. From germline, CDR1 is MNHEY and CDR2 SMNVEV (reference sequence). J was trimmed by 4 bases and V by 0 bases; bases with no gene match: 5. The CDR3 sequence is 16 residues long. The data are from a study of blood T cell repertoires in COVID-19. Authors' methods: Amplification of reference gene primers was used by the study to estimate nucleated cell counts. TCRdb keeps only in-frame clones here, not all; method: immunoSEQ multiplex PCR. V and J calls and clone size are copied from that table; D and trimming were computed from the DNA. Here the sample spans over 200,000 clones, approximately 79% being singletons.

Material for sequencing was peripheral blood. This chain uses TRBV27 with TRBJ2-2, with 7 bases aligning to TRBD1. This clonotype was obtained from a human donor in a cohort sampled during active COVID-19. CDR3 in amino acids: CASSLSETGITGELFF. The CDR3 DNA follows: TGTGCCAGCAGTTTATCAGAGACAGGGATCACCGGGGAGCTGTTTTTT.